This TCR beta chain was sequenced during a study of cytomegalovirus exposure and HLA in healthy donors. General study findings and limits: One later analysis reportedly identified an Asian-associated ancestry cluster that showed fewer N-insertions than the roughly 640-donor mean.

To note about this clone: The antigen remains unidentified.

V shed 5 bases and J shed 3 bases, with 9 bases lying between them. Germline V gives CDR1 SGHKS, CDR2 YYEKEE (reference sequence). The CDR3 runs to 13 residues. The PCR was carried out with 60 Vbeta primers and 13 Jbeta primers. Libraries were prepared by immunoSEQ multiplex PCR; TCRdb keeps only in-frame clonotypes and omits some of them. The repertoire holds approximately 79,000 clones, with 78% as singletons. Sample: PBMCs. This chain connects TRBV5-5 to TRBJ1-3; D is ambiguous. This clonotype was obtained from a man in his forties in good health and CMV-seronegative. Here the CDR3 reads CASSSEHGNTIYF. The CDR3 region has the DNA TGTGCCAGCAGTTCGGAGCATGGAAACACCATATATTTT.